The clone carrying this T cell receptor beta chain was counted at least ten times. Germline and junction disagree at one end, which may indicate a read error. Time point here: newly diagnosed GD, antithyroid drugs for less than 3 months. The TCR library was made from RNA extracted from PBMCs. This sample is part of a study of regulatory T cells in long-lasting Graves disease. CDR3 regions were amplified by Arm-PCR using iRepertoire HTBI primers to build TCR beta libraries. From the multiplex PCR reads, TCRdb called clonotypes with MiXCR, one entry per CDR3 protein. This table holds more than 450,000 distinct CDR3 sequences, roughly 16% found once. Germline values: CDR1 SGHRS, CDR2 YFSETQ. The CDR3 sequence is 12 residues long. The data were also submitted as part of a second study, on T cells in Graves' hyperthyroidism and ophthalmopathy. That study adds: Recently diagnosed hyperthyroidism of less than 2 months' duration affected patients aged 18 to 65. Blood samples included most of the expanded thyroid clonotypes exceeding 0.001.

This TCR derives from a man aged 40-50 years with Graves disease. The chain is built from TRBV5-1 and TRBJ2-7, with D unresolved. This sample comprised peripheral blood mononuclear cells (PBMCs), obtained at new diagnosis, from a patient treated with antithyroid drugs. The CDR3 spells CASSLVAGEQYF. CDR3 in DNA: TGTGCCAGCAGCTTAGTGGCCGGCGAGCAGTACTTC.